This TCR beta chain was captured in a study of siplizumab effects on memory and regulatory T cells. Sequencing of each sample assayed some 9.2 x 10^4 TCR templates. Sequencing used immunoSEQ multiplex PCR; TCRdb keeps in-frame clones, though not all of them. The table shows tens of thousands of clones, with roughly 83% occurring only once. This CDR3 spans 15 amino acids. CDR1 SNHLY and CDR2 FYNNEI come from the germline V gene. V lost 2 bases and J 3 bases, leaving 14 bases between the germline ends. Source material: memory CD4+ T cells sorted from blood. The origin of this receptor is a human donor in good health. The chain uses TRBV2 and TRBJ2-7; D remains ambiguous. Written as DNA, the CDR3 is TGTGCCAGCAGTGAAACACCTACACTCCACTACGAGCAGTACTTC. Residues: CASSETPTLHYEQYF.